This T cell receptor beta chain was documented in a study of shared clonotypes between healthy human individuals (dated by TCRdb to between 2020 and 2021). Turning to the overall study: A few men and a couple of women, aged 18 to 49 years, made up the cohort. For each donor, three plates each were used for CD4 naive and CD4 memory, two plates were used for CD8 naive, and one plate was used for CD8 memory. Per donor, leukapheresis produced somewhere between about 0.94 and 9.5 billion PBMCs. Blood TCR repertoires of several healthy adults were deeply sequenced to estimate repertoire size and the extent of clonotype sharing between individuals. Libraries were prepared and TCR repertoires were sequenced by different laboratories using diverse techniques, in order to increase sequencing depth and limit assay-specific biases. What the research found in general, with its limitations: Sampling was restricted to blood, and TCR repertoires in tissues likely differ from the TCR repertoires found in blood. Clonotypes shared by all four sorted-subset donors showed higher generation probabilities than non-shared clonotypes. Larger estimated clonotype richness was generally found for naive subsets than for memory subsets. Pairwise subsampling indicated that sequencing depth was expected to affect the degree of clonotype sharing among donors. Across a few donors, 5% to 6% of naive CD4, 3% to 4% of naive CD8, around 2.1% of memory CD4, and about 0.44% of memory CD8 clonotypes were shared. Rarefaction of sorted-subset datasets indicated incomplete sequencing despite the large sequencing depth. Because the study included only a small number of donors, the genetic and exposure-history diversity represented was limited.

Using the deep immunoSEQ assay, TCR CDR3 regions were amplified from genomic DNA by multiplex PCR. For each cell subset, the extracted genomic DNA was distributed evenly across all wells of several immunoSEQ 96-well plates, and each plate served as one replicate. Each replicate PCR for sorted subsets received approximately 220 ng genomic DNA, equal to tens of thousands of T cell genomes. Purified libraries were quantified with a Qubit 3.0 fluorometer, sized on a Bioanalyzer 2100, and re-quantified with the KAPA Library Quantification kit. Each immunoSEQ 96-well plate was sequenced on its own single-read 150-cycle Illumina NextSeq 550 flow cell. In the paper's pipeline: Because only junctional sequences without quality scores were contained in the immunoSEQ output, filtering matching that applied to full-length reads could not be performed. Sequences were annotated with PyIR, a Python wrapper for IgBLAST v1.9, using IMGT germline references to assign V/J genes and CDR3. Reads with weak V/J assignments (E-value above 1e-6), missing CDR3, stop codons, out-of-frame junctions, or ambiguous translated residues were removed. A V3J clonotype was defined by an identical inferred V gene, J gene, and CDR3 amino acid sequence. Percentage overlap between repertoires was calculated by dividing the number of shared unique clonotypes by the size of the smaller repertoire. Three approaches were used to assess repertoire richness: RTK rarefaction, the Chao1 estimator, and Recon v2.1 estimates of unobserved clonotypes. Generation probabilities were computed with OLGA for all TCRbeta clonotypes obtained by the gDNA method from a few donors. The table comes from immuneACCESS by way of TCRdb, which keeps in-frame sequences with V and J called. Part of the clones is missing from these tables; in studies checked, under half for an unresolved V gene and the rest for unknown reasons. That table furnishes V, J and clone size, whereas the DNA furnished D and trimming. The sample data list around 1.5 million clones, and 98% of these were observed just once. The ten largest make up 0.45% of the sample.

Remarks on this clone: Its specific antigen is unknown. Qualities for individual bases were not recorded, and no much larger clone is one base off.

Healthy HIV-negative adults with no recently reported acute infections or vaccinations were included as donors. Every donor was a Caucasian adult residing in Nashville, Tennessee, USA. CD4+ T cells were enriched by magnetic negative selection; naive cells were then positively selected on CD45RA, and the negative fraction formed the memory subset. After blood collection by leukapheresis, PBMCs were isolated using Ficoll-Histopaque density gradient centrifugation and then cryopreserved in the vapor phase of liquid nitrogen. Purity and quantity of every magnetically sorted T cell population were checked by analytical flow cytometry. Genomic DNA was isolated from each sorted fraction and quantified by UV absorbance on a Nanodrop 2000c. CDR1 KGHSH and CDR2 LQKENI were looked up in the germline V gene. Trimming costs V 0 bases and J 6 bases, and their ends lie 3 bases apart. The CDR3 goes from the cysteine to the phenylalanine over 12 residues. CDR3 DNA is the only sequence kept; it has 36 bases, read in frame from the first base.

The origin of this receptor is a man younger than 45 in good health. The chain joins TRBV18 to TRBJ1-5, with the D gene not confidently named. Material for sequencing was naive CD4+ T cells sorted from blood. The cell subset or site label corresponds to: CD45RA+ positively selected. The DNA reads as follows: TGTGCCAGCTCACCACCCAGTCAGCCCCAGCATTTT. Translated, it gives CASSPPSQPQHF.